The rows below give T cell receptor beta chains drawn from one sample of a study of blood T cell repertoires in COVID-19. This table comes from immunoSEQ multiplex PCR, and its TCRdb copy is limited to in-frame clones, with some not included. In the table there are over 200,000 clones, roughly 86% of which are singletons. Sequenced sample: PBMCs or T cells enriched from blood (not recorded which). The receptors here all came from a young woman with acute COVID-19. The CDR3 runs from the conserved cysteine through the conserved F or W. A D gene is named only where the DNA matches it firmly. Clone size is stated in some rows and not others, as once, few, many or a class when expanded.

V: TRBV6-5
D: TRBD1
size: -
J: TRBJ2-7
CDR3: CASSPETGGYEQYF
DNA: TGTGCCAGCAGTCCCGAGACAGGGGGCTACGAGCAGTACTTC

V: TRBV10-1
D: -
size: -
J: TRBJ2-1
CDR3: CARSWTGEGQNEQFF
DNA: TGCGCCCGGTCCTGGACGGGAGAAGGCCAAAATGAGCAGTTCTTC

V: TRBV18
D: TRBD1
size: -
J: TRBJ1-1
CDR3: CASSPQQQGASFANTEAFF
DNA: TGTGCCAGCTCACCACAACAGCAGGGGGCCTCGTTCGCGAACACTGAAGCTTTCTTT

V: TRBV24-1
D: TRBD1
size: -
J: TRBJ1-1
CDR3: CATSDASGTVAMNTEAFF
DNA: TGTGCCACCAGTGATGCTTCCGGGACAGTCGCCATGAACACTGAAGCTTTCTTT

V: TRBV4-3
D: -
size: -
J: TRBJ2-5
CDR3: CASSQGTALQETQYF
DNA: TGCGCCAGCAGCCAAGGGACAGCCCTCCAAGAGACCCAGTACTTC

V: TRBV11-2
D: TRBD1
size: -
J: TRBJ2-3
CDR3: CASSAWTGSTDTQYF
DNA: TGTGCCAGCAGTGCATGGACAGGGAGCACAGATACGCAGTATTTT

V: TRBV5-5
D: -
size: -
J: TRBJ1-2
CDR3: CASSPTGTHSRGYTF
DNA: TGTGCCAGCAGCCCGACCGGGACACACAGCCGAGGCTACACCTTC

V: TRBV27
D: -
size: -
J: TRBJ1-1
CDR3: CASSLSQGLGNTEAFF
DNA: TGTGCCAGCAGTTTATCACAGGGACTAGGGAACACTGAAGCTTTCTTT

V: TRBV7-9
D: TRBD1
size: once
J: TRBJ2-5
CDR3: CASSSGQGIETQYF
DNA: TGTGCCAGCAGCTCAGGACAGGGGATAGAGACCCAGTACTTC

V: TRBV19
D: -
size: -
J: TRBJ1-5
CDR3: CASSFQDSNQPQHF
DNA: TGTGCCAGTAGTTTCCAGGATAGCAATCAGCCCCAGCATTTT

V: TRBV20-1
D: TRBD2
size: -
J: TRBJ2-1
CDR3: CSASGTSGINEQFF
DNA: TGCAGTGCTAGTGGGACTAGCGGCATCAATGAGCAGTTCTTC

V: TRBV7-2
D: -
size: -
J: TRBJ1-1
CDR3: CASRPNQGLGTEAFF
DNA: TGTGCCAGCAGACCTAACCAGGGATTGGGCACTGAAGCTTTCTTT

V: TRBV5-5
D: -
size: once
J: TRBJ2-7
CDR3: CASSATSYEQYF
DNA: TGTGCCAGCAGCGCTACTTCCTACGAGCAGTACTTC

V: TRBV12-3/TRBV12-4
D: -
size: -
J: TRBJ2-7
CDR3: CASSAQGSEQYF
DNA: TGTGCCAGCAGTGCCCAGGGATCCGAGCAGTACTTC

V: TRBV5-4
D: -
size: -
J: TRBJ1-5
CDR3: CASSPGVGREQPQHF
DNA: TGTGCCAGCAGCCCGGGGGTGGGGCGGGAACAGCCCCAGCATTTT

V: TRBV27
D: TRBD1
size: -
J: TRBJ2-5
CDR3: CASSLWTGGETQYF
DNA: TGTGCCAGCAGTTTATGGACAGGGGGAGAGACCCAGTACTTC

V: TRBV21-1
D: -
size: -
J: TRBJ1-2
CDR3: CAFLIGGANYGYTF
DNA: TGTGCCTTTCTGATAGGGGGGGCTAACTATGGCTACACCTTC

V: TRBV4-1
D: -
size: -
J: TRBJ1-5
CDR3: CASSQGTFGTLSNQPQHF
DNA: TGCGCCAGCAGCCAAGGTACTTTCGGGACACTTAGCAATCAGCCCCAGCATTTT

V: TRBV15
D: TRBD1
size: once
J: TRBJ2-7
CDR3: CATSRVGQGGIYEQYF
DNA: TGTGCCACCAGCAGAGTCGGACAGGGAGGAATCTACGAGCAGTACTTC

V: TRBV24-1
D: -
size: -
J: TRBJ2-2
CDR3: CATSDPRTHPTGELFF
DNA: TGTGCCACCAGTGATCCCCGGACACACCCCACCGGGGAGCTGTTTTTT

V: TRBV27
D: -
size: -
J: TRBJ2-1
CDR3: CASSSIAGRYNEQFF
DNA: TGTGCCAGCAGTTCGATAGCAGGGAGGTACAATGAGCAGTTCTTC

V: TRBV2
D: -
size: few
J: TRBJ1-2
CDR3: CASSRSPSFFGVGYTF
DNA: TGTGCCAGCTCAAGGTCCCCCAGCTTCTTCGGGGTTGGCTACACCTTC

V: TRBV30
D: -
size: -
J: TRBJ1-2
CDR3: CAWSVLRGAGGYTF
DNA: TGTGCCTGGAGTGTACTCAGGGGCGCTGGTGGCTACACCTTC

V: TRBV9
D: TRBD1
size: -
J: TRBJ2-7
CDR3: CASSGNGDSPIYEQYF
DNA: TGTGCCAGCAGCGGAAATGGGGACAGTCCCATATACGAGCAGTACTTC

V: TRBV6-5
D: -
size: -
J: TRBJ2-7
CDR3: CASSYSEDHRLEQYF
DNA: TGTGCCAGCAGTTACTCGGAGGATCACCGCCTCGAGCAGTACTTC

V: TRBV2
D: TRBD1
size: -
J: TRBJ1-3
CDR3: CASRTGVGNTIYF
DNA: TGTGCCAGCCGGACAGGGGTCGGAAACACCATATATTTT

V: TRBV4-1
D: TRBD2
size: few
J: TRBJ2-5
CDR3: CASSHETSLATQYF
DNA: TGCGCCAGCAGCCATGAGACTAGCCTGGCGACCCAGTACTTC

V: TRBV7-9
D: TRBD1
size: -
J: TRBJ1-2
CDR3: CASSGRDRGYYGYTF
DNA: TGTGCCAGCAGCGGCCGGGACAGGGGTTACTATGGCTACACCTTC

V: TRBV3-1/TRBV3-2
D: -
size: once
J: TRBJ1-5
CDR3: CASSQNHLGGNQPQHF
DNA: TGTGCCAGCAGCCAAAATCACCTAGGCGGCAATCAGCCCCAGCATTTT

V: TRBV5-6
D: -
size: -
J: TRBJ1-5
CDR3: CASSWGGFNQPQHF
DNA: TGTGCCAGCAGCTGGGGGGGCTTCAATCAGCCCCAGCATTTT

V: TRBV18
D: TRBD1
size: -
J: TRBJ2-2
CDR3: CASSLGQDGGELFF
DNA: TGTGCCAGCTCACTGGGACAGGACGGCGGGGAGCTGTTTTTT

V: TRBV10-3
D: -
size: -
J: TRBJ2-3
CDR3: CAIKEVAGTDTQYF
DNA: TGTGCCATCAAGGAGGTGGCTGGCACAGATACGCAGTATTTT

V: TRBV7-8
D: -
size: -
J: TRBJ1-2
CDR3: CASREGAGSGYGYTF
DNA: TGTGCCAGCCGAGAGGGAGCCGGGAGTGGCTATGGCTACACCTTC

V: TRBV18
D: -
size: -
J: TRBJ2-1
CDR3: CASSLRQAGTYNEQFF
DNA: TGTGCCAGCTCACTGAGGCAGGCGGGTACATACAATGAGCAGTTCTTC

V: TRBV6-6
D: TRBD2
size: -
J: TRBJ2-7
CDR3: CASSYVSGGGEQYF
DNA: TGTGCCAGCAGTTACGTTAGCGGGGGTGGTGAGCAGTACTTC

V: TRBV5-1
D: TRBD1
size: -
J: TRBJ2-2
CDR3: CASSSYRGSDTGELFF
DNA: TGCGCCAGCAGCTCATACAGGGGGAGCGACACCGGGGAGCTGTTTTTT

V: TRBV6-5
D: -
size: -
J: TRBJ1-4
CDR3: CASSYVPELNEKLFF
DNA: TGTGCCAGCAGTTACGTCCCAGAATTAAATGAAAAACTGTTTTTT

V: TRBV11-2
D: TRBD1
size: -
J: TRBJ2-2
CDR3: CASSSDRGLTGELFF
DNA: TGTGCCAGCAGCTCCGACAGGGGGCTTACCGGGGAGCTGTTTTTT

V: TRBV28
D: -
size: -
J: TRBJ2-7
CDR3: CASSNPREQYF
DNA: TGTGCCAGCAGTAATCCCCGCGAGCAGTACTTC

V: TRBV5-5
D: TRBD2
size: -
J: TRBJ2-2
CDR3: CASTPGGVRRTGELFF
DNA: TGTGCCAGCACTCCCGGGGGGGTGAGACGAACCGGGGAGCTGTTTTTT

V: TRBV7-9
D: -
size: -
J: TRBJ2-3
CDR3: CASSFFTETDTQYF
DNA: TGTGCCAGCAGCTTCTTTACAGAGACAGATACGCAGTATTTT

V: TRBV5-1
D: -
size: -
J: TRBJ1-5
CDR3: CASRLDGNSNQPQHF
DNA: TGCGCCAGCAGGTTGGACGGGAATAGCAATCAGCCCCAGCATTTT

V: TRBV27
D: -
size: -
J: TRBJ1-5
CDR3: CASRPTQGRGNQPQHF
DNA: TGTGCCAGCAGGCCGACACAGGGACGAGGCAATCAGCCCCAGCATTTT

V: TRBV3-1/TRBV3-2
D: -
size: -
J: TRBJ1-2
CDR3: CASSAKRGYTF
DNA: TGTGCCAGCAGCGCCAAGCGTGGCTACACCTTC

V: TRBV5-1
D: TRBD2
size: -
J: TRBJ2-3
CDR3: CASSSLGGSGDTQYF
DNA: TGCGCCAGCAGCTCGCTGGGGGGGTCAGGAGATACGCAGTATTTT

V: TRBV3-1/TRBV3-2
D: TRBD2
size: few
J: TRBJ2-1
CDR3: CASSLITHSSGGPYNEQFF
DNA: TGTGCCAGCAGCCTAATAACCCACTCTAGCGGGGGGCCTTACAATGAGCAGTTCTTC

V: TRBV7-2
D: -
size: once
J: TRBJ1-5
CDR3: CASSLVSREDQPQHF
DNA: TGTGCCAGCAGCTTAGTTTCCCGTGAGGATCAGCCCCAGCATTTT